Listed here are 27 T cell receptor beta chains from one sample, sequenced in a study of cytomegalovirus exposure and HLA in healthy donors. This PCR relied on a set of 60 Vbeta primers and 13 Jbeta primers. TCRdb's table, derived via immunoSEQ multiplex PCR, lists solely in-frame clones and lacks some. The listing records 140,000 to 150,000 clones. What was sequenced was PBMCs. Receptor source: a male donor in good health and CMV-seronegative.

The CDR3 loop is CSSEGGNYNEQFF. CDR3 DNA sequence: TGCAGCTCCGAAGGGGGCAACTACAATGAGCAGTTCTTC. The chain is built from TRBV29-1 and TRBJ2-1; 7 bases align to TRBD1. Germline V gives CDR1 SQVTM, CDR2 ANQGSEA. V lost 8 bases, J lost 3 bases, and 7 bases stayed unmatched. The CDR3 covers 13 residues.

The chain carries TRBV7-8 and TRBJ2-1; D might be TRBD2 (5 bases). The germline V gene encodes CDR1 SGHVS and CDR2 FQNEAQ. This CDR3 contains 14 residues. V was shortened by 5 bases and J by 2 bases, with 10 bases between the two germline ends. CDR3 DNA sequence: TGTGCCAGCAGCCTCGAGGGTGCCTACAATGAGCAGTTCTTC. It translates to CASSLEGAYNEQFF.

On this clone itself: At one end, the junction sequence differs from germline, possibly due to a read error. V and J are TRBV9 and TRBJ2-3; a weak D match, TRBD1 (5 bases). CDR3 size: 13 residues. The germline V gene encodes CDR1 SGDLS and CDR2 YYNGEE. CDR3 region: CASSVEGEDAQYF. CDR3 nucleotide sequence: TGTGCCAGCAGCGTAGAAGGGGAAGATGCGCAGTATTTT. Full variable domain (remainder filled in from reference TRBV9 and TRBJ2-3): DSGVTQTPKHLITATGQRVTLRCSPRSGDLSVYWYQQSLDQGLQFLIQYYNGEERAKGNILERFSAQQFPDLHSELNLSSLELGDSALYFCASSVEGEDAQYFGPGTRLTVL.

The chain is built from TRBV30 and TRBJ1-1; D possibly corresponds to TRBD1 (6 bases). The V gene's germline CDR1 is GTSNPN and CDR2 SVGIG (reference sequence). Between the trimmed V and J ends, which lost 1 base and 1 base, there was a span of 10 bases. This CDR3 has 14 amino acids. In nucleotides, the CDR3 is TGTGCCTGGAGTGAAGGCAGGGGGAACACTGAAGCTTTCTTT. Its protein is CAWSEGRGNTEAFF.

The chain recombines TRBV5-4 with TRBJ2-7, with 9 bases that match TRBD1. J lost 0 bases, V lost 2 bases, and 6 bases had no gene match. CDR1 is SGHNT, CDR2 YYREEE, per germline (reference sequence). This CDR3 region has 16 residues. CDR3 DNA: TGTGCCAGCAGCTTCAGCCGGGACAGGGCCTCCTACGAGCAGTACTTC. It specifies CASSFSRDRASYEQYF.

This chain's CDR3 is CASSFTTSNEKLFF. CDR3 sequence (DNA): TGTGCCAGCAGCTTCACAACCTCTAATGAAAAACTGTTTTTT. J is TRBJ1-4 and V is TRBV7-9, with no clear D. The germline V gene encodes CDR1 SEHNR and CDR2 FQNEAQ (reference sequence). This CDR3 contains 14 residues. The V gene lost 3 bases and the J gene lost 3 bases, with 8 bases spanning the gap.

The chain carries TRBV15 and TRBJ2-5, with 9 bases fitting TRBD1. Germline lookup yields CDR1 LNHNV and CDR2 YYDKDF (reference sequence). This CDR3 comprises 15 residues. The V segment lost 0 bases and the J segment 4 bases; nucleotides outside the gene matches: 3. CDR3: CATSRETGGAETQYF. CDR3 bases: TGTGCCACCAGCAGAGAAACAGGGGGCGCAGAGACCCAGTACTTC.

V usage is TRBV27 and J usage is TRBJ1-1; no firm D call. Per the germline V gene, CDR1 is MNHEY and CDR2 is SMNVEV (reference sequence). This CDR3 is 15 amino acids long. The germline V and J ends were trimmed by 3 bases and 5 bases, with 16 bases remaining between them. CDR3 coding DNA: TGTGCCAGCAGTTTTGAGCCGCAGCCGGGTACTGAAGCTTTCTTT. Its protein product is CASSFEPQPGTEAFF.

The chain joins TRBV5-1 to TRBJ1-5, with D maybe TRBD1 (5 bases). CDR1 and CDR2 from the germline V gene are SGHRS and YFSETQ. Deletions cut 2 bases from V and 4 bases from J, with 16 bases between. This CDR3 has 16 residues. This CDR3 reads CASSFAQPQGNQPQHF. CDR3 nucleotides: TGCGCCAGCAGCTTTGCGCAGCCCCAGGGTAATCAGCCCCAGCATTTT.

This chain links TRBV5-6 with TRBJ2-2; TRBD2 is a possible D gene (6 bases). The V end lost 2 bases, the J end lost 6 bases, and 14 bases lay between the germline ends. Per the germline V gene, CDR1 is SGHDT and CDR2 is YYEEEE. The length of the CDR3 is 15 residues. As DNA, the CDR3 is TGTGCCAGCAGCTTTACAGGAAGGAGGGCCGGGGAGCTGTTTTTT. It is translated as CASSFTGRRAGELFF.

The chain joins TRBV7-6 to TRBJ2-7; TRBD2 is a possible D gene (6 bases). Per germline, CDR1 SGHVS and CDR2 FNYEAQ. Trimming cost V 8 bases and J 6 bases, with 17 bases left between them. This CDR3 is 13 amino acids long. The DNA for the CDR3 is TGTGCCAGCTCCAGGGACTTCGGTGTCGAGCAGTACTTC. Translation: CASSRDFGVEQYF. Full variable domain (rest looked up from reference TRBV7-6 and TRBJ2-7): GAGVSQSPRYKVTKRGQDVALRCDPISGHVSLYWYRQALGQGPEFLTYFNYEAQQDKSGLPNDRFSAERPEGSISTLTIQRTEQRDSAMYRCASSRDFGVEQYFGPGTRLTVT.

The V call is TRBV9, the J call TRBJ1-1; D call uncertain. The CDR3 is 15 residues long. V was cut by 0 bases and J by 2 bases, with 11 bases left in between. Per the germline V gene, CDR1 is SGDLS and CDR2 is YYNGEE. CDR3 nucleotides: TGTGCCAGCAGCGTAGTCGGAGGAACCAACACTGAAGCTTTCTTT. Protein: CASSVVGGTNTEAFF.

Here the CDR3 reads CASSPTGGGSTYEQYF. In nucleotides, the CDR3 is TGTGCCAGCTCCCCCACGGGGGGCGGGAGTACCTACGAGCAGTACTTC. The rearrangement uses TRBV18 and TRBJ2-7, with a tentative D call TRBD2 (7 bases). The CDR3 totals 16 residues. CDR1 and CDR2 (germline): KGHSH, LQKENI. V dropped 6 bases and J dropped 2 bases, with 20 bases sitting between them.

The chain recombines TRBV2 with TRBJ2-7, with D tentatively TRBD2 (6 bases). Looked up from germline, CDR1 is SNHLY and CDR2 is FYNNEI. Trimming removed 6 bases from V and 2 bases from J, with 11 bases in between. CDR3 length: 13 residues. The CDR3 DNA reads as TGTGCCAGCAGACGACGACTAGCCTACGAGCAGTACTTC. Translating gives CASRRRLAYEQYF.

DNA of the CDR3: TGTGCCAGCAGTGATCCGACAGATACGCAGTATTTT. Protein sequence: CASSDPTDTQYF. J is TRBJ2-3 and V is TRBV25-1; D unresolved. This CDR3 has 12 amino acids. Trimming pared 3 bases from V and 3 bases from J, leaving 4 bases between. The germline gives CDR1 MGHDK, CDR2 SYGVNS. The full variable domain, completed using reference TRBV25-1 and TRBJ2-3, is EADIYQTPRYLVIGTGKKITLECSQTMGHDKMYWYQQDPGMELHLIHYSYGVNSTEKGDLSSESTVSRIRTEHFPLTLESARPSHTSQYLCASSDPTDTQYFGPGTRLTVL.

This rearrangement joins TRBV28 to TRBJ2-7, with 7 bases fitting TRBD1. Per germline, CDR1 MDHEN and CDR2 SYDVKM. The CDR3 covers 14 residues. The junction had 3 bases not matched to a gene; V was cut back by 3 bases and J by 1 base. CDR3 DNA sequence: TGTGCCAGCAGTTTGAGACAGGGTTCCTACGAGCAGTACTTC. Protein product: CASSLRQGSYEQYF.

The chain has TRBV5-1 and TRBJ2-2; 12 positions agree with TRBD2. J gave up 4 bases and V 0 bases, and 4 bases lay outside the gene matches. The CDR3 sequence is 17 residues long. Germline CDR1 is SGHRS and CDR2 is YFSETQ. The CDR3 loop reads CASSLDPTSGSTGELFF. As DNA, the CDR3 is TGCGCCAGCAGCTTGGATCCGACTAGCGGGAGCACCGGGGAGCTGTTTTTT.

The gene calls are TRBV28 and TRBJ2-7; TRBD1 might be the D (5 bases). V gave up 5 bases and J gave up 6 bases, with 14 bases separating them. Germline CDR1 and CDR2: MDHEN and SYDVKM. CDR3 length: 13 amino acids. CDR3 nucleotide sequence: TGTGCCAGCAGTCCTCCCCCCAGGGCCGAGCAGTACTTC. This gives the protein CASSPPPRAEQYF.

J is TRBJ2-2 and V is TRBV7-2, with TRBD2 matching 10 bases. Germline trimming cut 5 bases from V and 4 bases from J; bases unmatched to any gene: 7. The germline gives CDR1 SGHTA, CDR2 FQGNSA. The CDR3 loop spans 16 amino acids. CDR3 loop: CASSQLAGLSTGELFF. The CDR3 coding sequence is TGTGCCAGCAGCCAACTAGCGGGGTTAAGCACCGGGGAGCTGTTTTTT.

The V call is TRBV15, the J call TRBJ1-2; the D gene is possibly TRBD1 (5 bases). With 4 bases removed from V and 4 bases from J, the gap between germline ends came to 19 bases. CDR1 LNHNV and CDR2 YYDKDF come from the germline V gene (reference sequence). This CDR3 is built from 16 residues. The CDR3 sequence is CATSTGTTGDSYGYTF. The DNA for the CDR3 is TGTGCCACCAGCACAGGGACGACGGGGGATAGCTATGGCTACACCTTC. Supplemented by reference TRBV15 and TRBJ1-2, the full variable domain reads DAMVIQNPRYQVTQFGKPVTLSCSQTLNHNVMYWYQQKSSQAPKLLFHYYDKDFNNEADTPDNFQSRRPNTSFCFLDIRSPGLGDTAMYLCATSTGTTGDSYGYTFGSGTRLTVV.

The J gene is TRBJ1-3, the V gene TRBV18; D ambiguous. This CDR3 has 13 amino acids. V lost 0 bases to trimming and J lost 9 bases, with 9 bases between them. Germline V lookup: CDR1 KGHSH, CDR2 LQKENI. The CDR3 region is CASSPPDRGTIYF. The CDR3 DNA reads TGTGCCAGCTCACCACCGGACCGGGGCACCATATATTTT.

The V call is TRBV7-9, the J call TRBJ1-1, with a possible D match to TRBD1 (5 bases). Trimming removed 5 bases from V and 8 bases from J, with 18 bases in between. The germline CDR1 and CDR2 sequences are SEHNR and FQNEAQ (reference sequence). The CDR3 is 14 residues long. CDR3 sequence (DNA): TGTGCCAGCAGCCCCGTGGAGGGGACCCAAGAAGCTTTCTTT. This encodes CASSPVEGTQEAFF. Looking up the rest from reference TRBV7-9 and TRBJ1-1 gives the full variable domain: DTGVSQNPRHKITKRGQNVTFRCDPISEHNRLYWYRQTLGQGPEFLTYFQNEAQLEKSRLLSDRFSAERPKGSFSTLEIQRTEQGDSAMYLCASSPVEGTQEAFFGQGTRLTVV.

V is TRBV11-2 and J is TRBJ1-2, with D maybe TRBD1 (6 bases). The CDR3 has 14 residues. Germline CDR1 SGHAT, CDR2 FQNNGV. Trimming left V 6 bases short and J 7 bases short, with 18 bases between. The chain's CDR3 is CASRGTRPLGGYTF. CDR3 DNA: TGTGCCAGCAGGGGGACAAGGCCTTTGGGTGGCTACACCTTC.

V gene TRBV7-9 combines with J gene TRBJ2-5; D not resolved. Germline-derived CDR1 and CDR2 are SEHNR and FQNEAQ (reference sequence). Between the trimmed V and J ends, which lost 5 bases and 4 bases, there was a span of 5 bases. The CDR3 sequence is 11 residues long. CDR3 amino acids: CASSPGETQYF. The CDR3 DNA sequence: TGTGCCAGCAGCCCGGGAGAGACCCAGTACTTC.

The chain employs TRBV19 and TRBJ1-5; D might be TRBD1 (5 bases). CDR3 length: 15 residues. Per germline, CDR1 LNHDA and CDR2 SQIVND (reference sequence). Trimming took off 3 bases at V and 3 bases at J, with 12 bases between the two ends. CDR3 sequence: CASSMFGGDNQPQHF. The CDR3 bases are TGTGCCAGTAGTATGTTCGGGGGTGACAATCAGCCCCAGCATTTT.

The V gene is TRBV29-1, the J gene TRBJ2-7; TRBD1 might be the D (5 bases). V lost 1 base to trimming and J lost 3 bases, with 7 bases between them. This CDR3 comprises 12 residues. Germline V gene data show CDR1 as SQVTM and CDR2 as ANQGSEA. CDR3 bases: TGCAGCGTTGAAGGAAGGGGCTACGAGCAGTACTTC. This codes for CSVEGRGYEQYF.

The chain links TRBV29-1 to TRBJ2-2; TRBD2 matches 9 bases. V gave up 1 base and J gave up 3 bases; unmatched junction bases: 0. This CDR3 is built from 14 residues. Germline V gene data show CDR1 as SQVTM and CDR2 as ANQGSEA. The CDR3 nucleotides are TGCAGCGTTGAAGGCGGGAGGGACACCGGGGAGCTGTTTTTT. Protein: CSVEGGRDTGELFF.